The 17 T cell receptor beta chains listed next were all sequenced from one sample in a study of blood T cell repertoires in COVID-19. Measured with immunoSEQ multiplex PCR; TCRdb has only the in-frame clones, and not every one. Of 270,000 or so clones detected, more than 75% appear once; the ten largest clones hold around 2.4%. The sequenced sample was PBMCs or T cells enriched from blood (not recorded which). The origin of the receptors is a woman between 18 and 29 years old who had recovered from COVID-19.

The gene calls are TRBV19 and TRBJ1-2, with a weak D call TRBD1 (6 bases). CDR1 is LNHDA, CDR2 SQIVND, per germline (reference sequence). This CDR3 spans 14 amino acids. The germline V and J ends were trimmed by 3 bases and 2 bases, with 10 bases remaining between them. The CDR3 DNA is TGTGCCAGTAGTATGTATACAGGGAACTATGGCTACACCTTC. Residues: CASSMYTGNYGYTF. Looking up the rest from reference TRBV19 and TRBJ1-2 gives the full variable domain: DGGITQSPKYLFRKEGQNVTLSCEQNLNHDAMYWYRQDPGQGLRLIYYSQIVNDFQKGDIAEGYSVSREKKESFPLTVTSAQKNPTAFYLCASSMYTGNYGYTFGSGTRLTVV.

This chain links TRBV6-5 with TRBJ1-1; maybe TRBD1 (5 bases). The V gene's germline CDR1 is MNHEY and CDR2 SVGAGI. CDR3 size: 15 residues. Trimming shortened V by 2 bases and J by 1 base, and 11 bases separated the two germline ends. CDR3 amino acids: CASSYGASRNTEAFF. For the CDR3, the DNA is TGTGCCAGCAGTTACGGGGCATCCCGGAACACTGAAGCTTTCTTT.

The J gene is TRBJ1-2, the V gene TRBV9; 8 nucleotides agree with TRBD1. The V gene's germline CDR1 is SGDLS and CDR2 YYNGEE. This CDR3 has 15 residues. J gave up 2 bases and V 4 bases, and 7 bases lay outside the gene matches. In DNA, the CDR3 is TGTGCCAGCAGCCCCCGACAGGGGTACAACTATGGCTACACCTTC. This sequence encodes CASSPRQGYNYGYTF.

The rearrangement uses TRBV9 and TRBJ1-4; TRBD1 matches at 7 bases. The V segment lost 3 bases and the J segment 0 bases; nucleotides outside the gene matches: 2. Germline CDR1 is SGDLS and CDR2 is YYNGEE. This CDR3 has 15 amino acids. The CDR3 nucleotides are TGTGCCAGCAGCGCCGGGACAGCAACTAATGAAAAACTGTTTTTT. This sequence encodes CASSAGTATNEKLFF.

The chain combines TRBV7-8 with TRBJ2-7; D perhaps matches TRBD2 (5 bases). The V gene lost 5 bases and the J gene lost 0 bases, with 17 bases spanning the gap. The germline V gene encodes CDR1 SGHVS and CDR2 FQNEAQ. The CDR3 runs to 16 residues. As DNA, the CDR3 is TGTGCCAGCAGCACCACGATCGGGGTTGCCTCCTACGAGCAGTACTTC. Protein product: CASSTTIGVASYEQYF. The full variable domain, completed using reference TRBV7-8 and TRBJ2-7, is GAGVSQSPRYKVAKRGQDVALRCDPISGHVSLFWYQQALGQGPEFLTYFQNEAQLDKSGLPSDRFFAERPEGSVSTLKIQRTQQEDSAVYLCASSTTIGVASYEQYFGPGTRLTVT.

This clone appeared a few times. This chain uses TRBV7-2 with TRBJ2-2; 11 nucleotides line up with TRBD2. Germline loops: CDR1 SGHTA, CDR2 FQGNSA. The CDR3 consists of 16 residues. Germline trimming cut 4 bases from V and 7 bases from J; bases unmatched to any gene: 8. This CDR3 is CASSSNSGGAVGELFF. CDR3 sequence (DNA): TGTGCCAGCAGCTCGAATAGCGGGGGGGCCGTCGGGGAGCTGTTTTTT.

V gene TRBV3-1 (or the pseudogene TRBV3-2) combines with J gene TRBJ2-1; 10 bases match TRBD2. This CDR3 is built from 15 residues. Trimming at V came to 7 bases and at J to 8 bases, leaving 11 bases not matched to a gene. CDR1 LGHDT and CDR2 YNNKEL come from the germline V gene (reference sequence). CDR3 DNA: TGTGCCAGCACCGCGAGCGGGGGGGCTTATGATGAGCAGTTCTTC. Residues: CASTASGGAYDEQFF.

V usage is TRBV28 and J usage is TRBJ1-1; no clear D gene. Germline CDR1 MDHEN, CDR2 SYDVKM. Trimming shortened V by 11 bases and J by 0 bases, and 10 bases separated the two germline ends. CDR3 size: 12 residues. The CDR3 loop reads CAFGTMNTEAFF. In DNA, the CDR3 is TGTGCCTTCGGTACTATGAACACTGAAGCTTTCTTT.

V usage is TRBV5-1 and J usage is TRBJ2-1; TRBD2 aligns across 9 bases. The V segment lost 1 base and the J segment 4 bases; nucleotides outside the gene matches: 3. There are 15 residues in the CDR3. Germline values: CDR1 SGHRS, CDR2 YFSETQ. CDR3 loop: CASSLTTSGYNEQFF. The CDR3 DNA is TGCGCCAGCAGCTTGACGACTAGCGGATACAATGAGCAGTTCTTC. The full variable domain, completed using reference TRBV5-1 and TRBJ2-1, is KAGVTQTPRYLIKTRGQQVTLSCSPISGHRSVSWYQQTPGQGLQFLFEYFSETQRNKGNFPGRFSGRQFSNSRSEMNVSTLELGDSALYLCASSLTTSGYNEQFFGPGTRLTVL.

V and J are TRBV7-2 and TRBJ2-4; D unclear. The ends were cut back, 5 bases at V and 7 bases at J, with 9 bases in the middle. CDR3 length equals 12 residues. The germline gives CDR1 SGHTA, CDR2 FQGNSA. CDR3 protein: CASSTASNIQYF. CDR3 coding DNA: TGTGCCAGCAGCACCGCTAGTAACATTCAGTACTTC.

V and J are TRBV28 and TRBJ2-4, with 11 bases matching TRBD1. This CDR3 comprises 15 residues. The germline V gene encodes CDR1 MDHEN and CDR2 SYDVKM. The trim removed 5 bases at V and 8 bases at J, leaving 8 bases unmatched. The CDR3, as DNA: TGTGCCAGCAGTCGTCGGACAGGGGGCGCGGACATTCAGTACTTC. Protein: CASSRRTGGADIQYF.

This chain uses TRBV27 with TRBJ2-7, with D possibly TRBD2 on 6 matching bases. This CDR3 has 14 amino acids. V lost 2 bases and J lost 4, with 12 bases in between. CDR1 MNHEY and CDR2 SMNVEV come from the germline V gene (reference sequence). The CDR3 nucleotides are TGTGCCAGCAGTTTAGCGGGAATGATGTACGAGCAGTACTTC. Translating gives CASSLAGMMYEQYF.

V and J are TRBV7-9 and TRBJ1-1; 7 bases match TRBD1. The CDR3 consists of 14 residues. CDR1 and CDR2 (germline): SEHNR, FQNEAQ (reference sequence). Germline trimming cut 1 base from V and 3 bases from J; bases unmatched to any gene: 2. This CDR3 reads CASSLGQGDTEAFF. CDR3 bases: TGTGCCAGCAGCTTAGGGCAGGGGGACACTGAAGCTTTCTTT.

The rearrangement uses TRBV5-1 and TRBJ1-5; the D gene is possibly TRBD1 (6 bases). V was pared by 0 bases and J by 7 bases, with 14 bases between. Germline-derived CDR1 and CDR2 are SGHRS and YFSETQ. The CDR3 sequence is 15 residues long. CDR3 nucleotides: TGCGCCAGCAGCTTGGAGCCAGGGGAACGACAGCCCCAGCATTTT. It translates to CASSLEPGERQPQHF.

CDR3 nucleotide sequence: TGTGCCAGCAGCATCGGGACTAGCGGGGGATTGGAGCAGTACTTC. It translates to CASSIGTSGGLEQYF. The V gene is TRBV5-6, the J gene TRBJ2-7, with 14 nucleotides matching TRBD2. The CDR3 runs to 15 residues. V lost 4 bases to trimming and J lost 7 bases; unmatched junction nucleotides: 7. The V gene's germline CDR1 is SGHDT and CDR2 YYEEEE.

This clone was seen a few times. This rearrangement joins TRBV5-3 to TRBJ1-2; D remains unclear. TRBV5-3 is known as an ORF, though its function is uncertain. Between the trimmed V and J ends, which lost 4 bases and 2 bases, there was a span of 15 bases. The CDR3 is made up of 15 amino acids. The CDR3 reads CARSRGAAGNYGYTF. CDR3 nucleotide sequence: TGTGCCAGAAGCCGTGGTGCGGCCGGGAACTATGGCTACACCTTC.

The V call is TRBV3-1 (or the pseudogene TRBV3-2), the J call TRBJ2-7; the D is unclear. The V and J ends lost 0 bases and 2 bases respectively, with 11 bases between them. Germline assignment: CDR1 LGHDT and CDR2 YNNKEL (reference sequence). CDR3 length: 15 amino acids. CDR3 loop: CASSQDLVQTYEQYF. The CDR3 nucleotides read TGTGCCAGCAGCCAAGATCTGGTACAGACCTACGAGCAGTACTTC.